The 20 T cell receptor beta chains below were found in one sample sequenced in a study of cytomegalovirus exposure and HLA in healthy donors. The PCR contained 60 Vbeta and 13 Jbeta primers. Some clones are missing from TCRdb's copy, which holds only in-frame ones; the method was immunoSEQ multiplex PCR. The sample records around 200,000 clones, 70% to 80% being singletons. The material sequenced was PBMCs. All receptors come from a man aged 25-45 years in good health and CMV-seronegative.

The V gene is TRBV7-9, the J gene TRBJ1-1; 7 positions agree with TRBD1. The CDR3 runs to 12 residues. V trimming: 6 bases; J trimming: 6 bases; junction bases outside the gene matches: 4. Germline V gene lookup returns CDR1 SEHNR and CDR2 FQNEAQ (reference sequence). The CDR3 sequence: CASSQQGSEAFF. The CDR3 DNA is TGTGCCAGCAGTCAACAGGGGTCTGAAGCTTTCTTT.

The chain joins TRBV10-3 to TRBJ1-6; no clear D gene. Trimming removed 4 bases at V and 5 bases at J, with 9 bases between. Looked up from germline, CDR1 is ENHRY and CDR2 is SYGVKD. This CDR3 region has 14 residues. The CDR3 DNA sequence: TGTGCCATCAGTGTAGACGGGGATAATTCACCCCTCCACTTT. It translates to CAISVDGDNSPLHF.

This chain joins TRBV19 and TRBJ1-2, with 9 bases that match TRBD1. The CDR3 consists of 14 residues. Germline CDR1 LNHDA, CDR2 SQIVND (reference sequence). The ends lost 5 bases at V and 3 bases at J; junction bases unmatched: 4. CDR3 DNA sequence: TGTGCCAGTAGTTCGTGGACAGGGGACTATGGCTACACCTTC. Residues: CASSSWTGDYGYTF.

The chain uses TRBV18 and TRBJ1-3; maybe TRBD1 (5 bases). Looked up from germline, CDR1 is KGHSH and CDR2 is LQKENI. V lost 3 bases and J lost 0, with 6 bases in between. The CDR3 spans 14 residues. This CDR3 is CASSPQGSGNTIYF. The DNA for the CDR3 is TGTGCCAGCTCACCCCAGGGCTCTGGAAACACCATATATTTT.

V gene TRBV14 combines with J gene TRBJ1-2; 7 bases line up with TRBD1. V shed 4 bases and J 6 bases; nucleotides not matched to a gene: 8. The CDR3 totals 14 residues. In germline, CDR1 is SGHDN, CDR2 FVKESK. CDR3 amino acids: CASSRLGTEHGYTF. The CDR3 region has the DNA TGTGCCAGCAGCCGTTTAGGGACAGAACATGGCTACACCTTC.

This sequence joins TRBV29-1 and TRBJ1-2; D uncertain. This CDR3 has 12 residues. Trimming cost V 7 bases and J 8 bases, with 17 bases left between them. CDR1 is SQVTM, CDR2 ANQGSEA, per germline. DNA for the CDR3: TGCAGCGCCTTACTCGACTCAGACGGCTACACCTTC. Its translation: CSALLDSDGYTF. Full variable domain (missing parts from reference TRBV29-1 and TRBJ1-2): SAVISQKPSRDICQRGTSLTIQCQVDSQVTMMFWYRQQPGQSLTLIATANQGSEATYESGFVIDKFPISRPNLTFSTLTVSNMSPEDSSIYLCSALLDSDGYTFGSGTRLTVV.

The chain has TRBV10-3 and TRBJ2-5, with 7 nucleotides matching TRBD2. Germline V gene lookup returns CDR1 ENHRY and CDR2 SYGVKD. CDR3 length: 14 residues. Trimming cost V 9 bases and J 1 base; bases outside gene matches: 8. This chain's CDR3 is CAIGTSATQETQYF. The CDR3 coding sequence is TGTGCCATAGGCACTAGCGCGACCCAAGAGACCCAGTACTTC.

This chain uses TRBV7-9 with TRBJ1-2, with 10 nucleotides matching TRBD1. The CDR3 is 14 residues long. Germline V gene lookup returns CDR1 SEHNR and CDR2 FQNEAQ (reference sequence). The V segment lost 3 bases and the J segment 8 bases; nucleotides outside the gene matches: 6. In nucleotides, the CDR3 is TGTGCCAGCAGCTTTCCCGGGACAGGGGAGGGCTACACCTTC. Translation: CASSFPGTGEGYTF.

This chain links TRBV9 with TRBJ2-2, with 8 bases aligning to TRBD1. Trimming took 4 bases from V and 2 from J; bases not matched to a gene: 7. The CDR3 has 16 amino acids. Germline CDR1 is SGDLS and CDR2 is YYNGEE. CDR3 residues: CASSRQGWYNTGELFF. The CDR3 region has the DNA TGTGCCAGCAGCAGACAGGGGTGGTACAACACCGGGGAGCTGTTTTTT.

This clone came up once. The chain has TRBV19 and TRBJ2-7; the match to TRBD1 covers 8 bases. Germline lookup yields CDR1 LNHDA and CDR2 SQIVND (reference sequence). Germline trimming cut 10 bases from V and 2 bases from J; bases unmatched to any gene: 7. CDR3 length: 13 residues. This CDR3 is CATGQGKTYEQYF. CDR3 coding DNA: TGTGCCACAGGACAGGGTAAAACCTACGAGCAGTACTTC.

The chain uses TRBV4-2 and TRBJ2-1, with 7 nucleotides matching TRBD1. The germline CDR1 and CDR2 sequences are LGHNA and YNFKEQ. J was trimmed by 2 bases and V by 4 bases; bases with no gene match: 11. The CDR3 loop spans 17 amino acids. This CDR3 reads CASSLSIRGTTYNEQFF. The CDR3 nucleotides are TGTGCCAGCAGCCTCTCTATCAGGGGGACCACCTACAATGAGCAGTTCTTC.

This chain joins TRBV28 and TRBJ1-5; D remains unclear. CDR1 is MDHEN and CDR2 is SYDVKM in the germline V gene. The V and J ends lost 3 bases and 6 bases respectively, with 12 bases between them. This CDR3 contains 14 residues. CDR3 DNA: TGTGCCAGCAGTTTCACGGGGTCGGGTCAGCCCCAGCATTTT. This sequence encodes CASSFTGSGQPQHF.

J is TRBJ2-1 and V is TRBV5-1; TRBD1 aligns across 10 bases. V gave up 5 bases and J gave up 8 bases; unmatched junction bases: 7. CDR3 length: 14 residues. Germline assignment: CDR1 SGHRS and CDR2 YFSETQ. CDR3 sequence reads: CASSRDRGNDEQFF. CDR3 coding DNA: TGCGCCAGCAGTCGGGACAGGGGTAACGATGAGCAGTTCTTC.

CDR3 loop: CASSSGTGSSYEQYF. The CDR3 region has the DNA TGTGCCAGCTCTTCCGGGACAGGGTCCTCCTACGAGCAGTACTTC. The rearrangement uses TRBV18 and TRBJ2-7, with 9 bases identical to TRBD1. The CDR3 contains 15 residues. V dropped 6 bases and J dropped 0; count of bases not matched to a gene: 6. Looked up from germline, CDR1 is KGHSH and CDR2 is LQKENI.

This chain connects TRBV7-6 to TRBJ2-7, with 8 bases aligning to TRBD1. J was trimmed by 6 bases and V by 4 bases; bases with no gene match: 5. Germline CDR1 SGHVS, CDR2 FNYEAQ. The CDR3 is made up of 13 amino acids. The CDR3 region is CASSYTTGGEQYF. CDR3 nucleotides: TGTGCCAGCAGCTACACTACAGGGGGCGAGCAGTACTTC.

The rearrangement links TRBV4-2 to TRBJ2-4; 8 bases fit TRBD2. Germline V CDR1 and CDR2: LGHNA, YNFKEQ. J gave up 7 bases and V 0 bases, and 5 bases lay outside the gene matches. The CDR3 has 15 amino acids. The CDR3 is CASSQDREGLNIQYF. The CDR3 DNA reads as TGTGCCAGCAGCCAAGATCGGGAGGGCCTGAACATTCAGTACTTC.

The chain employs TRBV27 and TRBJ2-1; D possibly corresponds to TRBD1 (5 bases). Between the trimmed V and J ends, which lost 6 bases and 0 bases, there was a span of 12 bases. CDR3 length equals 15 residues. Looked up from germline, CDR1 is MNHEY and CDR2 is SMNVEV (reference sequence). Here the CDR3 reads CASSVTASSYNEQFF. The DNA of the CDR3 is TGTGCCAGCAGCGTGACAGCGAGCTCCTACAATGAGCAGTTCTTC.

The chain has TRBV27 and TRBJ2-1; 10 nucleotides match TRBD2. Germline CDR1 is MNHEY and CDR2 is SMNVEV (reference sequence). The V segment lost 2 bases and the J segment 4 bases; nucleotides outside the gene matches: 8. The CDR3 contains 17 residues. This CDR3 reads CASSLNQREGRYNEQFF. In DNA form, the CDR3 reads TGTGCCAGCAGTTTAAATCAGCGGGAGGGCCGGTACAATGAGCAGTTCTTC.

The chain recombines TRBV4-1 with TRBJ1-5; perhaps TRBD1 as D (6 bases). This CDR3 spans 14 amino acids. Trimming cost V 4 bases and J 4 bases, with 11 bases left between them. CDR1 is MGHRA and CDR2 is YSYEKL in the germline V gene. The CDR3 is CASSLGTPNQPQHF. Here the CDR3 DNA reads TGCGCCAGCAGCCTCGGGACACCTAATCAGCCCCAGCATTTT.

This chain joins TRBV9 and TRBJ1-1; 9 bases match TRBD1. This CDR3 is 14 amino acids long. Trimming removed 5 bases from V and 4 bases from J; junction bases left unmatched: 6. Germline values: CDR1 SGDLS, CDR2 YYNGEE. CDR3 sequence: CASRVGTGITEAFF. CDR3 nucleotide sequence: TGTGCCAGCAGAGTCGGGACAGGGATCACTGAAGCTTTCTTT.